The 26 T cell receptor beta chains below were found in one sample sequenced in a study of T-cell memory formation after mild COVID-19. TCRdb re-derived calls from the 5' RACE reads in MiXCR, one entry per CDR3 protein. The sample holds around 180,000 distinct CDR3 sequences, around 16% seen once. Material for sequencing was PBMCs or a T cell subset sorted from them (not recorded which). These receptors were obtained from an adult woman who had mild COVID-19 (a few samples of this study predate the infection). Cell type and time point are not known.

The V gene is TRBV20-1, the J gene TRBJ2-1, with D unclear. The V gene's germline CDR1 is DFQATT and CDR2 SNEGSKA (reference sequence). This CDR3 has 15 residues. V lost 6 bases, J lost 2 bases, and 17 bases lay in between. The chain's CDR3 is CSATTGPKTYNEQFF. The CDR3 bases are TGCAGTGCCACTACCGGGCCGAAAACCTACAATGAGCAGTTCTTC.

This clonotype came up a few times. J is TRBJ1-2 and V is TRBV12-3 or TRBV12-4; D is perhaps TRBD1 (5 bases). This CDR3 contains 13 residues. V was pared by 7 bases and J by 2 bases, with 11 bases between. The CDR3 DNA follows: TGTGCCAGCACCCTGGGGGTGAACTATGGCTACACCTTC. This sequence encodes CASTLGVNYGYTF.

The rearrangement links TRBV20-1 to TRBJ2-4; TRBD2 agrees at 7 bases. CDR1 and CDR2 (germline): DFQATT, SNEGSKA (reference sequence). The CDR3 is 13 amino acids. Trimming took 3 bases from V and 6 from J; bases not matched to a gene: 5. CDR3 loop: CSARGGRPNIQYF. For the CDR3, the DNA is TGCAGTGCTAGGGGCGGGAGACCAAACATTCAGTACTTC.

This clonotype has more than one count but fewer than ten. The J gene is TRBJ2-2, the V gene TRBV6-1, with no clear D. Germline CDR1 is MNHNS and CDR2 is SASEGT. Trimming stripped 4 bases from V and 1 base from J, with 7 bases between. The CDR3 spans 14 residues. Here the CDR3 DNA reads TGTGCCAGCAGTGTCCAGTGGAACACCGGGGAGCTGTTTTTT. Its translation is CASSVQWNTGELFF.

This clonotype was counted between two and nine times. The V gene is TRBV20-1, the J gene TRBJ1-5; 11 nucleotides match TRBD1. The CDR3 runs 14 residues. The V segment lost 5 bases and the J segment 5 bases; nucleotides outside the gene matches: 5. Germline CDR1 DFQATT, CDR2 SNEGSKA (reference sequence). CDR3 bases: TGCAGTGCTCGGACAGGGGGCTTGGATCAGCCCCAGCATTTT. Amino acids: CSARTGGLDQPQHF.

In its sample, this clonotype was seen a few times. V and J are TRBV12-3 or TRBV12-4 and TRBJ2-5, with 8 bases fitting TRBD1. Unmatched junction bases numbered 4, after V lost 4 bases and J lost 3 bases. The CDR3 is made up of 14 amino acids. CDR3 loop: CASSSRTGKETQYF. CDR3 DNA: TGTGCCAGCAGTTCCCGGACAGGGAAAGAGACCCAGTACTTC.

J is TRBJ1-3 and V is TRBV12-3 or TRBV12-4; D remains unclear. Trimming shortened V by 3 bases and J by 0 bases, and 15 bases separated the two germline ends. The CDR3 runs 17 residues. The DNA of the CDR3 is TGTGCCAGCAGTTTTCAGGACTCTTCGGACTCTGGAAACACCATATATTTT. It encodes CASSFQDSSDSGNTIYF.

This clonotype showed up many times. The chain links TRBV5-1 to TRBJ2-7; TRBD1 is a possible D gene (6 bases). With 4 bases removed from V and 2 bases from J, the gap between germline ends came to 19 bases. The CDR3 extends over 16 amino acids. The germline V gene encodes CDR1 SGHRS and CDR2 YFSETQ. CDR3 bases: TGCGCCAGCAGCATGGTCTCCGGGACACCCACCTACGAGCAGTACTTC. Encoded protein: CASSMVSGTPTYEQYF.

A few counts support this clonotype. V and J are TRBV12-3 or TRBV12-4 and TRBJ1-2; D ambiguous. The V and J ends lost 3 bases and 2 bases respectively, with 16 bases between them. The CDR3 runs 16 residues. The DNA for the CDR3 is TGTGCCAGCAGTTTTCTCGTTACCTCCGGAAACTATGGCTACACCTTC. Its protein is CASSFLVTSGNYGYTF.

This rearrangement joins TRBV7-2 to TRBJ2-4, with 7 bases identical to TRBD1. Germline V gene sequence: CDR1 SGHTA, CDR2 FQGNSA. The CDR3 length is 14 residues. Trimming removed 1 base from V and 5 bases from J; junction bases left unmatched: 2. DNA of the CDR3: TGTGCCAGCAGCTTAGGAGGGACAGAAAACATTCAGTACTTC. It codes for CASSLGGTENIQYF.

This clonotype showed up many times. This chain links TRBV11-2 with TRBJ2-1; TRBD1 aligns across 9 bases. In germline, CDR1 is SGHAT, CDR2 FQNNGV. V gave up 4 bases and J gave up 5 bases; unmatched junction bases: 6. The CDR3 extends over 15 amino acids. The chain's CDR3 is CASSSSDRGDNEQFF. Written as DNA, the CDR3 is TGTGCCAGCAGCTCCTCGGACAGGGGCGACAATGAGCAGTTCTTC.

This clonotype was found a few times. The gene calls are TRBV20-1 and TRBJ2-2; 11 nucleotides match TRBD2. Germline lookup yields CDR1 DFQATT and CDR2 SNEGSKA (reference sequence). J was trimmed by 0 bases and V by 3 bases; bases with no gene match: 9. The CDR3 is made up of 18 amino acids. DNA for the CDR3: TGCAGTGCTAGGGGGACTAGCGGACTTTTCACGAACACCGGGGAGCTGTTTTTT. It is translated as CSARGTSGLFTNTGELFF.

This clonotype was found a few times. The CDR3 here is CASSGMDEQYF. DNA of the CDR3: TGTGCCAGCTCAGGAATGGACGAGCAGTACTTC. This chain uses TRBV18 with TRBJ2-7; no definite D call. V dropped 5 bases and J dropped 5 bases, with 7 bases sitting between them. The length of the CDR3 is 11 residues. Germline V CDR1 and CDR2: KGHSH, LQKENI.

This chain uses TRBV20-1 with TRBJ1-5, with D perhaps TRBD1 (5 bases). V was shortened by 0 bases and J by 2 bases, with 11 bases between the two germline ends. The CDR3 is 15 amino acids. Germline values: CDR1 DFQATT, CDR2 SNEGSKA (reference sequence). The CDR3 nucleotides read TGCAGTGCTAGAGATCTCAGGGACGGCAATCAGCCCCAGCATTTT. Translation gives CSARDLRDGNQPQHF.

The V and J genes are TRBV6-6 and TRBJ2-5; D uncertain. Trimming took 0 bases from V and 7 from J, leaving 6 bases between them. This CDR3 has 12 amino acids. Germline V gene sequence: CDR1 MNHNY, CDR2 SVGAGI (reference sequence). The CDR3: CASSYSAWTQYF. The DNA for the CDR3 is TGTGCCAGCAGTTACTCCGCTTGGACCCAGTACTTC.

This clonotype was recorded at least ten times. The V and J genes are TRBV12-3 or TRBV12-4 and TRBJ1-1, with TRBD1 identical over 9 bases. CDR3 length: 15 amino acids. V was clipped by 5 bases and J by 4 bases; unmatched bases: 8. The CDR3 DNA sequence: TGTGCCAGCAGTACAGGGGGCGGGGTAGGCACTGAAGCTTTCTTT. This codes for CASSTGGGVGTEAFF.

This clonotype appeared many times. The chain is built from TRBV7-6 and TRBJ2-7; unclear D gene. This CDR3 has 14 residues. Trimming took off 1 base at V and 6 bases at J, with 13 bases between the two ends. From germline, CDR1 is SGHVS and CDR2 FNYEAQ. The chain's CDR3 is CASSLGAYGSEQYF. CDR3 coding DNA: TGTGCCAGCAGCTTAGGGGCTTATGGTAGCGAGCAGTACTTC.

This clonotype was counted many times. V is TRBV11-2 and J is TRBJ2-4; 9 nucleotides line up with TRBD2. CDR3 size: 12 residues. Germline V lookup: CDR1 SGHAT, CDR2 FQNNGV. V shed 4 bases, J shed 14 bases, and the junction held 6 bases outside the gene matches. The CDR3 nucleotides are TGTGCCAGCAGCTCAACTAGCGGGCGGAAGTACTTC. Residues: CASSSTSGRKYF.

This clonotype showed up many times. V is TRBV12-3 or TRBV12-4 and J is TRBJ2-2; 10 positions agree with TRBD2. The CDR3 is made up of 15 amino acids. V shed 3 bases, J shed 4 bases, and the junction held 2 bases outside the gene matches. DNA for the CDR3: TGTGCCAGCAGTTTCAGCGGGAGGGCCACCGGGGAGCTGTTTTTT. Protein product: CASSFSGRATGELFF.

This clonotype was picked up a small number of times. This chain connects TRBV18 to TRBJ2-7; D remains ambiguous. There are 13 residues in the CDR3. V dropped 6 bases and J dropped 3 bases, with 12 bases sitting between them. Per the germline V gene, CDR1 is KGHSH and CDR2 is LQKENI. Written as DNA, the CDR3 is TGTGCCAGCTCGAGAGAGGTGGGCTACGAGCAGTACTTC. Its protein is CASSREVGYEQYF. The full variable domain, completed using reference TRBV18 and TRBJ2-7, is NAGVMQNPRHLVRRRGQEARLRCSPMKGHSHVYWYRQLPEEGLKFMVYLQKENIIDESGMPKERFSAEFPKEGPSILRIQQVVRGDSAAYFCASSREVGYEQYFGPGTRLTVT.

This clonotype was picked up many times. V and J are TRBV12-3 or TRBV12-4 and TRBJ2-7; D is undetermined. The CDR3 is 12 amino acids. The germline V and J ends were trimmed by 5 bases and 4 bases, with 9 bases remaining between them. CDR3 bases: TGTGCCAGCAGTCTAGGGTTGTACGAGCAGTACTTC. Translated, it gives CASSLGLYEQYF.

This clonotype has at least ten counts. The V call is TRBV7-2, the J call TRBJ2-3; D gene uncertain. The CDR3 is 13 amino acids. Germline CDR1 and CDR2: SGHTA and FQGNSA. Trimming shortened V by 0 bases and J by 6 bases, and 7 bases separated the two germline ends. The chain's CDR3 is CASSLARVDTQYF. The DNA for the CDR3 is TGTGCCAGCAGCTTAGCTAGGGTTGATACGCAGTATTTT.

This clonotype was found a few times. The V call is TRBV12-3 or TRBV12-4, the J call TRBJ2-5; D is possibly TRBD2 (5 bases). The CDR3 covers 13 residues. Trimming left V 2 bases short and J 7 bases short, with 11 bases between. CDR3 nucleotides: TGTGCCAGCAGTTTACGGCTAGAGGGGACCCAGTACTTC. It encodes CASSLRLEGTQYF.

This clonotype came up a few times. The chain joins TRBV11-1 to TRBJ2-3, with TRBD1 as a possible D gene (6 bases). The germline CDR1 and CDR2 sequences are SGHAT and FQDESV (reference sequence). The V and J ends lost 5 bases and 0 bases respectively, with 18 bases between them. CDR3 length: 17 amino acids. The CDR3 nucleotides are TGTGCCAGCAGCCTACGGACGACAGGAGCCAGCACAGATACGCAGTATTTT. Its translation: CASSLRTTGASTDTQYF.

The chain couples TRBV12-3 or TRBV12-4 to TRBJ1-1; the D gene is possibly TRBD1 (5 bases). The CDR3 runs to 14 residues. Between the trimmed V and J ends, which lost 8 bases and 10 bases, there was a span of 23 bases. CDR3 sequence: CASSFGEGQWGAFF. The CDR3 bases are TGTGCCAGCTCCTTTGGGGAGGGGCAGTGGGGAGCTTTCTTT.

V usage is TRBV12-3 or TRBV12-4 and J usage is TRBJ2-7; D remains unclear. V lost 4 bases and J lost 7, with 14 bases in between. The CDR3 has 13 residues. The CDR3 here is CASSYSIYREQYF. CDR3 bases: TGTGCCAGCAGTTACAGCATCTATCGGGAGCAGTACTTC.